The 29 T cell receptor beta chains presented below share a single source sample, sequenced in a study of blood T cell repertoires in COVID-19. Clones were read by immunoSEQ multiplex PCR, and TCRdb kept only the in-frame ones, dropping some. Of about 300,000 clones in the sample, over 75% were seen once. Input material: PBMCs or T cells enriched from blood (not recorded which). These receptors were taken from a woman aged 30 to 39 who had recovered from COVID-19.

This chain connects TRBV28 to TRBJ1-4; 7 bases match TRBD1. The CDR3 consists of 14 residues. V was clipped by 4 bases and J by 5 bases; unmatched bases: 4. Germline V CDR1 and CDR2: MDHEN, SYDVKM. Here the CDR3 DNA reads TGTGCCAGCAGTTCAGGGGGAGGAAATGAAAAACTGTTTTTT. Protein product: CASSSGGGNEKLFF.

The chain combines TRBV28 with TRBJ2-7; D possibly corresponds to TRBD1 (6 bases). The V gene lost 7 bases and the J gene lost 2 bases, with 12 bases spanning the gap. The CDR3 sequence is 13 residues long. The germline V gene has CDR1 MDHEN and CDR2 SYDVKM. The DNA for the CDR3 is TGTGCCAGCAACCCAGGGGCAGCCTACGAGCAGTACTTC. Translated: CASNPGAAYEQYF.

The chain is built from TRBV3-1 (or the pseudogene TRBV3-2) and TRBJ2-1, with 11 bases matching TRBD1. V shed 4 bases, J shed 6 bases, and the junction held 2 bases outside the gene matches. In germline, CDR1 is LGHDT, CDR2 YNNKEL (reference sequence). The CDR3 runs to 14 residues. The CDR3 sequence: CASSPGTGGNEQFF. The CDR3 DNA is TGTGCCAGCAGCCCCGGGACAGGGGGCAATGAGCAGTTCTTC.

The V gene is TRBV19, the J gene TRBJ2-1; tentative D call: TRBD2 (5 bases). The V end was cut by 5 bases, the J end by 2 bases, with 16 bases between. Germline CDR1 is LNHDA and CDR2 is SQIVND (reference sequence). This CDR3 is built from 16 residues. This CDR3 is CASSGSGSTPYNEQFF. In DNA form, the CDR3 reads TGTGCCAGTAGTGGATCGGGAAGTACCCCCTACAATGAGCAGTTCTTC.

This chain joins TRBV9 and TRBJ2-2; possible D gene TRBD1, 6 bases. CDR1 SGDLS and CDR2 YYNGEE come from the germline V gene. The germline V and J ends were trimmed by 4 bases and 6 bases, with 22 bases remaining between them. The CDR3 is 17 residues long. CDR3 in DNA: TGTGCCAGCAGCAGTAAAGAGGGGACAATGGGGGCCGGGGAGCTGTTTTTT. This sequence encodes CASSSKEGTMGAGELFF.

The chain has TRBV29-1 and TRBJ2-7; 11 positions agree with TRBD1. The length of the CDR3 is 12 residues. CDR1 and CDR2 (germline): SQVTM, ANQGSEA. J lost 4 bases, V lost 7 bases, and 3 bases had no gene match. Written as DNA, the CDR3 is TGCAGCGGAGGGACAGGGGGGTACGAGCAGTACTTC. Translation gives CSGGTGGYEQYF.

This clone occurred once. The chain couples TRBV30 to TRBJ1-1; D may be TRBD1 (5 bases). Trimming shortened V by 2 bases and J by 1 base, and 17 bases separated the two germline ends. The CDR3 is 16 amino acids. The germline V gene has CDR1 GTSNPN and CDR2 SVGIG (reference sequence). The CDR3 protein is CAWSSPSGGRNTEAFF. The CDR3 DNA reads TGTGCCTGGAGTAGTCCGTCCGGGGGTCGGAACACTGAAGCTTTCTTT.

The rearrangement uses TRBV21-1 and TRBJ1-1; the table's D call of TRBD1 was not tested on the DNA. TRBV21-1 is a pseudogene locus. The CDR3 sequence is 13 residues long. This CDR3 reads CASSPTGYTEAFF. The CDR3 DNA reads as TGTGCCAGCAGCCCGACAGGGTACACTGAAGCTTTCTTT.

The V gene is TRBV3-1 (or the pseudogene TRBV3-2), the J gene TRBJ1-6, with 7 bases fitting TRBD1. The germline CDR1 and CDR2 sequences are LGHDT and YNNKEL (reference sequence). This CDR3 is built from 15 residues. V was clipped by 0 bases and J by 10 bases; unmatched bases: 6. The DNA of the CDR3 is TGTGCCAGCAGCCAAGATTGGGACAGTGAATCACCCCTCCACTTT. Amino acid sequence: CASSQDWDSESPLHF.

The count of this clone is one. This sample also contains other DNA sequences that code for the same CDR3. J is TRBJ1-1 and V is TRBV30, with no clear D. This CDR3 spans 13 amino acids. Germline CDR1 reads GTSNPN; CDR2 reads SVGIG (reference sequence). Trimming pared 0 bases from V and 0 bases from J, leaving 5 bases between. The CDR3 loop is CAWSVNMNTEAFF. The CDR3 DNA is TGTGCCTGGAGTGTAAACATGAACACTGAAGCTTTCTTT.

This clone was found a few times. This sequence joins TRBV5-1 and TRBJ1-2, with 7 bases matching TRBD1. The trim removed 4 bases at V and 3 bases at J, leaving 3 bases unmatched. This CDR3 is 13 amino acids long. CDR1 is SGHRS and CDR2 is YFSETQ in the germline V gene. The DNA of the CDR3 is TGCGCCAGCAGCATCGGGACAGACTATGGCTACACCTTC. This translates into CASSIGTDYGYTF.

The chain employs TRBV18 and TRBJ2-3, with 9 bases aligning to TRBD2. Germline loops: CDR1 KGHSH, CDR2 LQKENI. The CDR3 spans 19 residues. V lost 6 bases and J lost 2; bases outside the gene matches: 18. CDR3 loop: CASSPPLAGGEVPTDTQYF. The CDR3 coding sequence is TGTGCCAGCTCCCCGCCGCTTGCGGGAGGGGAGGTTCCCACAGATACGCAGTATTTT.

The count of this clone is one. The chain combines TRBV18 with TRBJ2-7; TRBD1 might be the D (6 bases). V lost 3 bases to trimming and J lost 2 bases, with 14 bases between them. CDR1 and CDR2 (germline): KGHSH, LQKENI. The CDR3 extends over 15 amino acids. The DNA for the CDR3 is TGTGCCAGCTCACCGTCACAGGGAACTCCCTACGAGCAGTACTTC. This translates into CASSPSQGTPYEQYF.

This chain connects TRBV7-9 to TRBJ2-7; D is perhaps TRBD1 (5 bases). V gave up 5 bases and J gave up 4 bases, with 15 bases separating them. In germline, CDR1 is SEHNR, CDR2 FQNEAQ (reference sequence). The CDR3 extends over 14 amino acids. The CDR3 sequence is CASSPTRGPYEQYF. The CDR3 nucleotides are TGTGCCAGCAGCCCTACAAGGGGCCCGTACGAGCAGTACTTC. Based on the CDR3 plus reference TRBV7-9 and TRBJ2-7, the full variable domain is DTGVSQNPRHKITKRGQNVTFRCDPISEHNRLYWYRQTLGQGPEFLTYFQNEAQLEKSRLLSDRFSAERPKGSFSTLEIQRTEQGDSAMYLCASSPTRGPYEQYFGPGTRLTVT.

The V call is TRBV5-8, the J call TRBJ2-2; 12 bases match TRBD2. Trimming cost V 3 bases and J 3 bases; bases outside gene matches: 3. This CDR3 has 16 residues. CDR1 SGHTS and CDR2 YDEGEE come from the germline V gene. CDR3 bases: TGTGCCAGCAGCTCGAGACTAGCGGGAGACACCGGGGAGCTGTTTTTT. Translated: CASSSRLAGDTGELFF.

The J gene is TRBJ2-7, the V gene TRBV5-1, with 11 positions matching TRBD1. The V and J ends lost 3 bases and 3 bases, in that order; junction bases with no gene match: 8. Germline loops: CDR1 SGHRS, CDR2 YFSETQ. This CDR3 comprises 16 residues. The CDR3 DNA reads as TGCGCCAGCAGCTGGCTTACCGGGACAGGGGGCTACGAGCAGTACTTC. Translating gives CASSWLTGTGGYEQYF.

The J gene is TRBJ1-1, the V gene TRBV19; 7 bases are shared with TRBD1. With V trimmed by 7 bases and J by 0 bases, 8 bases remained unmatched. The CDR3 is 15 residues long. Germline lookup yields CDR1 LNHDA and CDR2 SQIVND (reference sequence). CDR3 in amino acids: CASTPNRGMNTEAFF. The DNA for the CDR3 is TGTGCCAGTACCCCGAACAGGGGAATGAACACTGAAGCTTTCTTT. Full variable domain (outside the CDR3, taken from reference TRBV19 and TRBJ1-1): DGGITQSPKYLFRKEGQNVTLSCEQNLNHDAMYWYRQDPGQGLRLIYYSQIVNDFQKGDIAEGYSVSREKKESFPLTVTSAQKNPTAFYLCASTPNRGMNTEAFFGQGTRLTVV.

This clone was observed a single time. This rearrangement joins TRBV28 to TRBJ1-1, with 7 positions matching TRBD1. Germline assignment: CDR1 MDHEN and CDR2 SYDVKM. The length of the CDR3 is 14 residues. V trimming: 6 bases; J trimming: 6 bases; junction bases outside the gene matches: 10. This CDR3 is CASSPPYRGAEAFF. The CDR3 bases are TGTGCCAGCAGCCCCCCCTACAGGGGCGCTGAAGCTTTCTTT.

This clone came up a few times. CDR3 protein: CARSEDRGRGLTWENTEAFF. The CDR3 DNA is TGTGCCAGAAGCGAAGACAGGGGGCGAGGCCTTACCTGGGAGAACACTGAAGCTTTCTTT. The chain combines TRBV5-3 with TRBJ1-1; the match to TRBD1 covers 10 bases. TRBV5-3 is given ORF status, its function remaining uncertain. After removal of 4 bases from V and 1 base from J, the junction contained 19 bases not matched to a gene. The CDR3 sequence is 20 residues long.

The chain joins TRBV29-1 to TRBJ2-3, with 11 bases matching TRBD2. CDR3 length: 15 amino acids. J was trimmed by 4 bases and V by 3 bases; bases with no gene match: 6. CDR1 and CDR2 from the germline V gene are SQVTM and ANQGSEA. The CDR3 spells CSVDLLAGGSDTQYF. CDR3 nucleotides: TGCAGCGTTGACCTTCTAGCGGGAGGCTCAGATACGCAGTATTTT.

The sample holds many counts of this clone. The CDR3 nucleotides are TGCGCCAGCAGTCGGGACAAGTACGAGCAGTACTTC. Translation gives CASSRDKYEQYF. The gene calls are TRBV10-1 and TRBJ2-7; D may be TRBD1 (6 bases). The germline gives CDR1 WNHNN, CDR2 SYGVQD (reference sequence). The CDR3 totals 12 residues. The V end was cut by 5 bases, the J end by 4 bases, with 9 bases between.

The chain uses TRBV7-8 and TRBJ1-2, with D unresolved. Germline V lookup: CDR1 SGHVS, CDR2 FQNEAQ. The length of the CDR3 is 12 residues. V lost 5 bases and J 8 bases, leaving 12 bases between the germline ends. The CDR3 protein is CASSPGGSGYTF. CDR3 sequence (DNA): TGTGCCAGCAGCCCCGGAGGTTCCGGCTACACCTTC.

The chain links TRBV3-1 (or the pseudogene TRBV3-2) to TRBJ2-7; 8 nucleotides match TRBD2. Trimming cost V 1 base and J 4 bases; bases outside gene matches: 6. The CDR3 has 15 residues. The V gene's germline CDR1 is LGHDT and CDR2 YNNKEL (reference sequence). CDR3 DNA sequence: TGTGCCAGCAGCCAAGGTACGGGAGGGCCTTACGAGCAGTACTTC. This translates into CASSQGTGGPYEQYF.

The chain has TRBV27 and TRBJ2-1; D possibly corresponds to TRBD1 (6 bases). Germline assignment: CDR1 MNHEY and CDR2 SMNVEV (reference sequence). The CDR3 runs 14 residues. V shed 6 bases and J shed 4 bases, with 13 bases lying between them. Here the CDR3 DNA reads TGTGCCAGCAGACCCGGGACACAATACAATGAGCAGTTCTTC. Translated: CASRPGTQYNEQFF.

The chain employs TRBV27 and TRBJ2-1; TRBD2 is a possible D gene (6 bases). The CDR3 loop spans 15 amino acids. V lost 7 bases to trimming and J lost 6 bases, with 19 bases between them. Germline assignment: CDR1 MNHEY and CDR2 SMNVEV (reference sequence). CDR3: CASTPFGGSGNEQFF. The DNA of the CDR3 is TGTGCCAGCACCCCTTTCGGGGGTAGCGGCAATGAGCAGTTCTTC.

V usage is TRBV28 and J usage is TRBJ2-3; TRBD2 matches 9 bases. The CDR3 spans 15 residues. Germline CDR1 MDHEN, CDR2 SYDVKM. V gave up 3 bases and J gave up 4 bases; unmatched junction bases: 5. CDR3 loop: CASSFASGIADTQYF. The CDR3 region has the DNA TGTGCCAGCAGTTTTGCTAGCGGGATTGCAGATACGCAGTATTTT.

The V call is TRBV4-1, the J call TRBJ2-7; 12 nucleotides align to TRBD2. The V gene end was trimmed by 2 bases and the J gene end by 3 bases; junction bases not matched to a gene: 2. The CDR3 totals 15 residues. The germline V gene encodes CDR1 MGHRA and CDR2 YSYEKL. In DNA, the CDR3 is TGCGCCAGCAGCCAAAAGACTAGCGGGAGCTACGAGCAGTACTTC. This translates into CASSQKTSGSYEQYF.

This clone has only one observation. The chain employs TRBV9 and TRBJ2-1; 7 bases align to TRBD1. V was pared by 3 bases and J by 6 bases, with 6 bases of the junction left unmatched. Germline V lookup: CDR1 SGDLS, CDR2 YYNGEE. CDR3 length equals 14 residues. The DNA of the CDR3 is TGTGCCAGCAGCGAGTGGGGACAGCCCAATGAGCAGTTCTTC. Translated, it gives CASSEWGQPNEQFF. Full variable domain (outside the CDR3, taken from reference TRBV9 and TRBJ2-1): DSGVTQTPKHLITATGQRVTLRCSPRSGDLSVYWYQQSLDQGLQFLIQYYNGEERAKGNILERFSAQQFPDLHSELNLSSLELGDSALYFCASSEWGQPNEQFFGPGTRLTVL.

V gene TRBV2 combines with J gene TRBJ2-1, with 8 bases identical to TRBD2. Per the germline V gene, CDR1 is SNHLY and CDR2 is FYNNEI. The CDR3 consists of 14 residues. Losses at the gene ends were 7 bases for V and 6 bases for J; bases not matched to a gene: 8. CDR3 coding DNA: TGTGCCAGCACCCCAAGGCTAGCGGGCAATGAGCAGTTCTTC. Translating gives CASTPRLAGNEQFF.